The T cell receptor (beta chain) described here comes from a study of T cell changes during pregnancy in multiple sclerosis. V gave up 8 bases and J gave up 7 bases, with 6 bases separating them. CDR1 is MNHNY and CDR2 is SVGAGI in the germline V gene (reference sequence). The CDR3 has 9 amino acids. Clones were read by immunoSEQ multiplex PCR, and TCRdb kept only the in-frame ones, dropping some. Seen here are roughly 90,000 clones, roughly 90% observed once, and the top ten hold around 1.8%. The chain employs TRBV6-6 and TRBJ2-7; TRBD2 might be the D (5 bases). This sequence originates from a female donor in good health, enrolled as a control in a pregnancy study. The material sequenced was peripheral blood, taken in the first trimester of pregnancy. The CDR3 DNA follows: TGTGCCAGCGGAGGTGAGCAGTACTTC. This translates into CASGGEQYF.